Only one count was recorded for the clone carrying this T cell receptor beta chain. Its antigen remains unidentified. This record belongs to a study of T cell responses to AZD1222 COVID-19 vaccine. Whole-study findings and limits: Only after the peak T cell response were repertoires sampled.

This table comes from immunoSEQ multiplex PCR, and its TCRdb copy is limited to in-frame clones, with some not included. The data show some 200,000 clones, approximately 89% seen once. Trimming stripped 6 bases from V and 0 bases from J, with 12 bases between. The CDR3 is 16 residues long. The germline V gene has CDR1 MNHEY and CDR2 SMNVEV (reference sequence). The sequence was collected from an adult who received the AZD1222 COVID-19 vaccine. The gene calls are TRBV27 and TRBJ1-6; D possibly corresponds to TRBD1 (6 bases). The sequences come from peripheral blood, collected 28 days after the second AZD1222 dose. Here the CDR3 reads CASRRDTGSYNSPLHF. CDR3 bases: TGTGCCAGCAGACGGGACACCGGCTCCTATAATTCACCCCTCCACTTT.